The T cell receptor (beta chain) under discussion was sequenced for a study of blood T cell repertoires in COVID-19. Overall study context: The United States, Italy and Spain provided the acute and convalescent COVID-19 samples. T cells, B-cell-depleted T cells, or PBMCs provided the cDNA or gDNA that served as material.

Source study methods: Amplifying reference gene primers gave estimates of nucleated cell counts. Here immunoSEQ multiplex PCR was the method, and the copy in TCRdb shows in-frame clones only, minus some. The V and J calls and clone size are taken from that table; D and trimming were inferred from the DNA. This table has tens of thousands of clones, approximately 90% appearing once. CDR3 length: 14 residues. Germline-derived CDR1 and CDR2 are MNHNY and SVGAGI (reference sequence). The V end was cut by 8 bases, the J end by 3 bases, with 15 bases between. Sequencing was carried out using peripheral blood. The origin of this receptor is a woman in her thirties in a cohort sampled during active COVID-19. This sequence joins TRBV6-6 and TRBJ2-3; D not certain. The CDR3 nucleotides read TGTGCCAGCGAAACCGGTCTAGGAACAGATACGCAGTATTTT. This translates into CASETGLGTDTQYF.